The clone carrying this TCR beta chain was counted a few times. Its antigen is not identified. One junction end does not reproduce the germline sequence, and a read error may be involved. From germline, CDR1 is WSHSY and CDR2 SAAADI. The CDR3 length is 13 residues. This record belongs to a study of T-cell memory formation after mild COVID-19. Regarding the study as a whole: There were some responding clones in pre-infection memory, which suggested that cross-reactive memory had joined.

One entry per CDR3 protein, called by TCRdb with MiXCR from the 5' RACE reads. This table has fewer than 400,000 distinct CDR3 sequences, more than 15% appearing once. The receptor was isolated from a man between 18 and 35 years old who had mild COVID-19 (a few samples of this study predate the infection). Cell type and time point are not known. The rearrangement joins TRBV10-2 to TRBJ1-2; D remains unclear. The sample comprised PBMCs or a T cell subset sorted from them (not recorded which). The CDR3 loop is CASSVSLPYSYTF. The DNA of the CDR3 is TGCGCCAGCAGTGTATCTTTGCCCTATAGCTACACCTTC.